Shown below are 11 T cell receptor beta chains from a single sample sequenced in a study of cytomegalovirus exposure and HLA in healthy donors. Sequenced by immunoSEQ multiplex PCR; TCRdb stores in-frame clones only, minus some. The table lists roughly 150,000 clones, less than 90% of them singletons. Sequencing was performed on PBMCs. Receptors were obtained from a woman between 18 and 30 years old in good health and CMV-seropositive.

This clone occurred once. V is TRBV11-3 and J is TRBJ1-3, with 8 bases identical to TRBD1. V was pared by 6 bases and J by 4 bases, with 2 bases of the junction left unmatched. Germline CDR1 is SGHNT and CDR2 is YENEEA. The CDR3 length is 13 residues. DNA for the CDR3: TGTGCCAGCAGTGGACAGGGCGGAAACACCATATATTTT. Protein sequence: CASSGQGGNTIYF.

The genes are TRBV28 and TRBJ2-3; 7 bases match TRBD1. Losses at the gene ends were 1 base for V and 0 bases for J; bases not matched to a gene: 10. CDR1 and CDR2 from the germline V gene are MDHEN and SYDVKM. The CDR3 runs 18 residues. CDR3 DNA sequence: TGTGCCAGCAGTTTATTCGGGTCCGGGACAGATAGCACAGATACGCAGTATTTT. Translation: CASSLFGSGTDSTDTQYF.

This clone was observed a single time. The J gene is TRBJ2-7, the V gene TRBV6-6; D is possibly TRBD2 (6 bases). The germline gives CDR1 MNHNY, CDR2 SVGAGI (reference sequence). The germline V and J ends were trimmed by 0 bases and 3 bases, with 15 bases remaining between them. The CDR3 length is 16 residues. The CDR3 DNA reads as TGTGCCAGCAGTTACTCGTTTAGTAGCGGTGGCTACGAGCAGTACTTC. It yields the protein CASSYSFSSGGYEQYF.

This clone has a single count. The V call is TRBV19, the J call TRBJ1-1, with D unresolved. Deletions cut 3 bases from V and 1 base from J, with 12 bases between. The CDR3 extends over 15 amino acids. Germline V CDR1 and CDR2: LNHDA, SQIVND (reference sequence). The CDR3 protein is CASSISQQQNTEAFF. DNA of the CDR3: TGTGCCAGTAGTATCAGTCAACAGCAGAACACTGAAGCTTTCTTT.

The J gene is TRBJ1-5, the V gene TRBV4-3; D remains ambiguous. V gave up 2 bases and J gave up 1 base, with 9 bases separating them. The CDR3 has 15 residues. Per the germline V gene, CDR1 is LGHNA and CDR2 is YSLEER. The DNA of the CDR3 is TGCGCCAGCAGCCAAAGCCTGAGGAGCAATCAGCCCCAGCATTTT. It translates to CASSQSLRSNQPQHF.

The chain combines TRBV7-9 with TRBJ1-5; 7 bases are a match to TRBD1. The CDR3 has 14 residues. Germline values: CDR1 SEHNR, CDR2 FQNEAQ (reference sequence). Losses at the gene ends were 3 bases for V and 1 base for J; bases not matched to a gene: 0. The CDR3 loop is CASSLTGSNQPQHF. The CDR3 DNA reads TGTGCCAGCAGCTTGACAGGGAGCAATCAGCCCCAGCATTTT.

The chain links TRBV6-6 to TRBJ1-2; 10 nucleotides match TRBD1. V lost 5 bases to trimming and J lost 6 bases; unmatched junction nucleotides: 3. This CDR3 has 13 amino acids. Germline loops: CDR1 MNHNY, CDR2 SVGAGI (reference sequence). The CDR3 spells CASSLGTGDGYTF. The CDR3 DNA reads TGTGCCAGCAGTCTCGGGACAGGGGATGGCTACACCTTC.

This sequence joins TRBV5-4 and TRBJ1-1; D gene uncertain. V lost 0 bases, J lost 2 bases, and 11 bases lay in between. CDR3 length: 15 residues. Per the germline V gene, CDR1 is SGHNT and CDR2 is YYREEE (reference sequence). The CDR3 here is CASSLVGRRNTEAFF. In DNA, the CDR3 is TGTGCCAGCAGCTTGGTGGGCAGACGAAACACTGAAGCTTTCTTT.

Comments on this clone: This CDR3 fails to terminate in the conserved phenylalanine or tryptophan, so it likely reflects a read error. The DNA is omitted, as the CDR3 cannot be located on it reliably, and the CDR3 follows TCRdb's listing. This chain joins TRBV21-1 and TRBJ2-7; the tabulated D call, TRBD2, remains unverified against the DNA. TRBV21-1 is tagged as a pseudogene. The CDR3 region is 15 residues in length, termini included. This CDR3 is CASRSSGLAGGSGVT.

The rearrangement uses TRBV28 and TRBJ2-7, with 13 bases that match TRBD2. Looked up from germline, CDR1 is MDHEN and CDR2 is SYDVKM. This CDR3 is built from 15 residues. The J segment lost 6 bases and the V segment lost 5 bases, leaving 7 bases of the junction unmatched. CDR3 sequence reads: CASSPPGLAGFEQYF. The CDR3 coding sequence is TGTGCCAGCAGTCCGCCGGGACTAGCGGGGTTCGAGCAGTACTTC.

This chain uses TRBV6-5 with TRBJ2-7; 10 bases are shared with TRBD1. Germline CDR1 MNHEY, CDR2 SVGAGI. The trim removed 7 bases at V and 4 bases at J, leaving 4 bases unmatched. This CDR3 contains 13 residues. CDR3 residues: CASTRDRGYEQYF. The CDR3 nucleotides read TGTGCCAGCACGAGGGACAGGGGATACGAGCAGTACTTC.